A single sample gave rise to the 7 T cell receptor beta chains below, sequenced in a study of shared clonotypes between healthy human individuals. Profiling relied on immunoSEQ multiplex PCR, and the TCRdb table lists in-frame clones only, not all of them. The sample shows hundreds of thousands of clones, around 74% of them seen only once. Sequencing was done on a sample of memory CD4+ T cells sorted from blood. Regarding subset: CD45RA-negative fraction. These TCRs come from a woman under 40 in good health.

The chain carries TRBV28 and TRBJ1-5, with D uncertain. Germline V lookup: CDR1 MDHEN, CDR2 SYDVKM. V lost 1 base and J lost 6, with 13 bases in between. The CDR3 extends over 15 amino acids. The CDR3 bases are TGTGCCAGCAGTTTATCATTTTACGTGGGTCAGCCCCAGCATTTT. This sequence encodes CASSLSFYVGQPQHF.

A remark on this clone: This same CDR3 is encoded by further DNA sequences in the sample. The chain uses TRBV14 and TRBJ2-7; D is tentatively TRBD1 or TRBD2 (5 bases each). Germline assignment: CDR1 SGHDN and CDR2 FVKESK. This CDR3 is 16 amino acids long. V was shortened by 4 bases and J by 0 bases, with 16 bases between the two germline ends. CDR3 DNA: TGTGCCAGCAGCCGGGGACGGGCGGGTAGCTCCTACGAGCAGTACTTC. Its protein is CASSRGRAGSSYEQYF. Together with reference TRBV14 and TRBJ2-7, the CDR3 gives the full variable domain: EAGVTQFPSHSVIEKGQTVTLRCDPISGHDNLYWYRRVMGKEIKFLLHFVKESKQDESGMPNNRFLAERTGGTYSTLKVQPAELEDSGVYFCASSRGRAGSSYEQYFGPGTRLTVT.

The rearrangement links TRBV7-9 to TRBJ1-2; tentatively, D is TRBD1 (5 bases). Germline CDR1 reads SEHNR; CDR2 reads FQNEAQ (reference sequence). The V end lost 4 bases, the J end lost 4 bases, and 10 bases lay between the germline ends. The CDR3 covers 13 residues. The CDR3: CASSSWGPYGYTF. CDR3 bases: TGTGCCAGCAGCTCCTGGGGACCCTATGGCTACACCTTC.

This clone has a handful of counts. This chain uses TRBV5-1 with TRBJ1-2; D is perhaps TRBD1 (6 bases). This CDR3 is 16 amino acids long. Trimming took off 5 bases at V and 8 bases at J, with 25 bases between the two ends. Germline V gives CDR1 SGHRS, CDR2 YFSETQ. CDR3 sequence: CASSWSSGDTRRGYTF. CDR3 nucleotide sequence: TGCGCCAGCAGTTGGTCATCAGGGGACACTCGGCGAGGCTACACCTTC.

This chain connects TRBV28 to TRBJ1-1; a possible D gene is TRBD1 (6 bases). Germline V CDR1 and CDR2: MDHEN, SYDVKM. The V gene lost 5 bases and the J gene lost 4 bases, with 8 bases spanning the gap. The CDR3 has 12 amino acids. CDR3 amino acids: CASSGTITEAFF. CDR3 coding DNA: TGTGCCAGCAGTGGGACAATCACTGAAGCTTTCTTT. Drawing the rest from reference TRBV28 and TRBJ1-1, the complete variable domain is DVKVTQSSRYLVKRTGEKVFLECVQDMDHENMFWYRQDPGLGLRLIYFSYDVKMKEKGDIPEGYSVSREKKERFSLILESASTNQTSMYLCASSGTITEAFFGQGTRLTVV.

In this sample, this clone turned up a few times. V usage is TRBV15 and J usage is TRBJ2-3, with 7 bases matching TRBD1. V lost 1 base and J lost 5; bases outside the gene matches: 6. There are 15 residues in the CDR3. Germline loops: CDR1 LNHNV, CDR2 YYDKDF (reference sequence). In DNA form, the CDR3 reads TGTGCCACCAGCAGAGCGCGGCAGGGGGTAGATACGCAGTATTTT. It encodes CATSRARQGVDTQYF.

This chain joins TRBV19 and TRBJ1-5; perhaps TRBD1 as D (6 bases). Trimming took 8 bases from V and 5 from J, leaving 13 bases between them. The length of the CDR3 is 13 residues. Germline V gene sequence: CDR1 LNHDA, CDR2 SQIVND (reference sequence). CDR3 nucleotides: TGTGCCAGTCCACGGGGGGGGCATCAGCCCCAGCATTTT. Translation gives CASPRGGHQPQHF.